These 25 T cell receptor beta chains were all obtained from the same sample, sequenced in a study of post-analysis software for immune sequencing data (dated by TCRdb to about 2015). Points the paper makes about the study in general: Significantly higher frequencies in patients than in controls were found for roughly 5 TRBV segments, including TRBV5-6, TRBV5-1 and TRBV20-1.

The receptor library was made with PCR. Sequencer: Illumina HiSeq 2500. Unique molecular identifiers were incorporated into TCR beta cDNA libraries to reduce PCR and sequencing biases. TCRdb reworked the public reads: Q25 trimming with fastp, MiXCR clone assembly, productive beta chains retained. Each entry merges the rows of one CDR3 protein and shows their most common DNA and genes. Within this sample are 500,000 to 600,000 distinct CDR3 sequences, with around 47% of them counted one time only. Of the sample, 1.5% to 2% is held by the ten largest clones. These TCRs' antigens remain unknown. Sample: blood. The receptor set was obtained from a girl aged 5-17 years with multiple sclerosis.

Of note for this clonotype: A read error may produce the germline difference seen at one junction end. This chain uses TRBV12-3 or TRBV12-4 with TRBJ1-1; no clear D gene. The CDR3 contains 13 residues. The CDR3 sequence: CAGSFGGNTEAFF. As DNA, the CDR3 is TGTGCCGGCAGTTTCGGAGGGAACACTGAAGCTTTCTTT.

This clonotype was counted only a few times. CDR3 region: CSARVIRAGASYEQYF. Here the CDR3 DNA reads TGCAGTGCTAGGGTGATTCGGGCGGGGGCTAGTTACGAGCAGTACTTC. The rearrangement joins TRBV20-1 to TRBJ2-4, with TRBD2 as a possible D gene (7 bases). The J call may not be correct, given that the DNA end is closer to TRBJ2-7. CDR1 is DFQATT, CDR2 SNEGSKA, per germline (reference sequence). This CDR3 contains 16 residues.

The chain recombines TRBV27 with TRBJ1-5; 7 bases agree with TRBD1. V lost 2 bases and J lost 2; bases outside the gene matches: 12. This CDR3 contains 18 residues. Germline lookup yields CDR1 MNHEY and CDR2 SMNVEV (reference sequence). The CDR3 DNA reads TGTGCCAGCAGTTTAAGGCCCCCCCGACAGGGACGCAATCAGCCCCAGCATTTT. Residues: CASSLRPPRQGRNQPQHF.

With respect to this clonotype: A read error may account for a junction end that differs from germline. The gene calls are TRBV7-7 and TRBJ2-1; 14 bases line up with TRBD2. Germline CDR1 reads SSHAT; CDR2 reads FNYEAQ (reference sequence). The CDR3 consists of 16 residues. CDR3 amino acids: CASSRLAGGPHNEQFF. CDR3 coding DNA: TGTGCTAGCAGTCGACTAGCGGGAGGGCCACACAATGAGCAGTTCTTC.

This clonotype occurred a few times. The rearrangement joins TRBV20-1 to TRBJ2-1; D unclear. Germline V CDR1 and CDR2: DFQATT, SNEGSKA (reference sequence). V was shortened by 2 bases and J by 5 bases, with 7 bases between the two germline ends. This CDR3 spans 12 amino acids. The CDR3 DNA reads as TGCAGTGCTAGACAGAGCGACAATGAGCAGTTCTTC. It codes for CSARQSDNEQFF.

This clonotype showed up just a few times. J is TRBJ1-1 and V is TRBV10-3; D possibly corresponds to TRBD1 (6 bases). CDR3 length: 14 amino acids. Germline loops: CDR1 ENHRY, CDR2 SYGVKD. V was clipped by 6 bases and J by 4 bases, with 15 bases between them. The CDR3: CAIRGTGKGTEAFF. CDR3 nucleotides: TGTGCCATCAGGGGAACAGGGAAGGGCACTGAAGCTTTCTTT.

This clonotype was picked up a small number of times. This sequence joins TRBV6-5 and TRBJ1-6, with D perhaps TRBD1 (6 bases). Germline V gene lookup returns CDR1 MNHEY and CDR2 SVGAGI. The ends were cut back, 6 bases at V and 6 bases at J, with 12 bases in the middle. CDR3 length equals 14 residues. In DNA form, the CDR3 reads TGTGCCAGCAGCTACAGGGCCTTTAATTCACCCCTCCACTTT. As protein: CASSYRAFNSPLHF.

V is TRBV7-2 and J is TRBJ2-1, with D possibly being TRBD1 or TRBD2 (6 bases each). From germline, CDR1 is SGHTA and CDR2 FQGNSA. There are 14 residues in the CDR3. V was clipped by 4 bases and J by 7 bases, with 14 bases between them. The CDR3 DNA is TGTGCCAGCAGCTCAGTAGGGGGGTTTAATGAGCAGTTCTTC. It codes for CASSSVGGFNEQFF.

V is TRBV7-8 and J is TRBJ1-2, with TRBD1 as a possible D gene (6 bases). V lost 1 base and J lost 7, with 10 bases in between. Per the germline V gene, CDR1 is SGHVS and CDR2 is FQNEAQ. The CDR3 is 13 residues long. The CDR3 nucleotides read TGTGCCAGCAGCTTAGACAGGGAGGCTGGCTACACCTTC. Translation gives CASSLDREAGYTF.

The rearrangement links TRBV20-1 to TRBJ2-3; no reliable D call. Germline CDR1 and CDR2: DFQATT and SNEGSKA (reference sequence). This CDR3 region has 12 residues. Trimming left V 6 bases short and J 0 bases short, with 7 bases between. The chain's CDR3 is CSAPWSTDTQYF. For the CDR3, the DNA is TGCAGTGCCCCCTGGAGCACAGATACGCAGTATTTT.

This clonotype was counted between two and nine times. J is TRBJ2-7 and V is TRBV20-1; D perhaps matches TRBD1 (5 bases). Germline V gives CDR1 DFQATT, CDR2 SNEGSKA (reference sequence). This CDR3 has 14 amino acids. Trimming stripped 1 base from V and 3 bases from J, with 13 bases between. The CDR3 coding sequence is TGCAGTGCTAGAGGCAGGGTCCGGATCTACGAGCAGTACTTC. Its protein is CSARGRVRIYEQYF.

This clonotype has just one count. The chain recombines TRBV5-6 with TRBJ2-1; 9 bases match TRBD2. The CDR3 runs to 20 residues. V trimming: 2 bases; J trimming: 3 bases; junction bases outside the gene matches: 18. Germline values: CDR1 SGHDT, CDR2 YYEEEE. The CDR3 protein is CASSFVPWTSARKYYNEQFF. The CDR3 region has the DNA TGTGCCAGCAGCTTTGTTCCCTGGACTAGCGCTAGAAAATACTACAATGAGCAGTTCTTC.

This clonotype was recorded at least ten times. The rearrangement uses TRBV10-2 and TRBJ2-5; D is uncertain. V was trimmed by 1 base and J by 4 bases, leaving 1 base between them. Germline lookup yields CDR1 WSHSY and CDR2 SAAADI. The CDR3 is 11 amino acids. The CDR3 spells CASSELETQYF. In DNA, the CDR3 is TGCGCCAGCAGTGAGTTAGAGACCCAGTACTTC.

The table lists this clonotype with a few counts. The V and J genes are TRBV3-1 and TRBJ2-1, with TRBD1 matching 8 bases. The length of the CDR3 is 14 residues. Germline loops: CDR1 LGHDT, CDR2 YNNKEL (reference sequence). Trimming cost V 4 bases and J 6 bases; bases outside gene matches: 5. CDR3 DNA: TGTGCCAGCAGCCCAGACAGGGGAATCAATGAGCAGTTCTTC. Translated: CASSPDRGINEQFF.

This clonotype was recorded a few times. CDR3 DNA sequence: TGTGCCAGCAGATTGACAGGGGGGACCTACGAGCAGTACTTC. This translates into CASRLTGGTYEQYF. V and J are TRBV7-2 and TRBJ2-7, with TRBD1 matching 9 bases. J was trimmed by 2 bases and V by 6 bases; bases with no gene match: 5. CDR3 length: 14 residues. CDR1 SGHTA and CDR2 FQGNSA come from the germline V gene.

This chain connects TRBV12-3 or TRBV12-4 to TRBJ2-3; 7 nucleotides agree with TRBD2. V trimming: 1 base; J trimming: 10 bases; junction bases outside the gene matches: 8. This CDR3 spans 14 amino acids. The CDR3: CASSLGRGGDAQYF. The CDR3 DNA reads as TGTGCCAGCAGTTTAGGCCGGGGAGGGGATGCGCAGTATTTT.

The CDR3 reads CASRWRGLDQPQHF. The CDR3 nucleotides are TGTGCCAGCAGGTGGAGGGGTCTCGATCAGCCCCAGCATTTT. The chain recombines TRBV12-3 or TRBV12-4 with TRBJ1-5, with a weak D call TRBD1 (5 bases). V lost 6 bases, J lost 5 bases, and 14 bases lay in between. The CDR3 length is 14 residues.

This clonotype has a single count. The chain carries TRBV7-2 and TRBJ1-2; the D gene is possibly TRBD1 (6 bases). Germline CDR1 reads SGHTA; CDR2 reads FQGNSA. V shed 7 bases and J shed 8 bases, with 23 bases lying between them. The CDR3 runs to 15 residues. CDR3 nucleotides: TGTGCCAGCACCCCAAATGTCAGGGGTTTAGGAGGCTACACCTTC. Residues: CASTPNVRGLGGYTF. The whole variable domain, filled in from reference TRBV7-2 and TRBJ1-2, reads GAGVSQSPSNKVTEKGKDVELRCDPISGHTALYWYRQSLGQGLEFLIYFQGNSAPDKSGLPSDRFSAERTGGSVSTLTIQRTQQEDSAVYLCASTPNVRGLGGYTFGSGTRLTVV.

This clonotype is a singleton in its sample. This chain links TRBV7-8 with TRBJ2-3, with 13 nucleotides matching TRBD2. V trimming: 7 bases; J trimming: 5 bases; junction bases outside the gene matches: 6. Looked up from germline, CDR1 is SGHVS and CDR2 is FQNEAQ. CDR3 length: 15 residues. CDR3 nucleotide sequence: TGTGCCAGCACCAAGACTAGCGGGGGGTTAGATACGCAGTATTTT. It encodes CASTKTSGGLDTQYF. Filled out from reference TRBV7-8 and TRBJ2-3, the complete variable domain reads GAGVSQSPRYKVAKRGQDVALRCDPISGHVSLFWYQQALGQGPEFLTYFQNEAQLDKSGLPSDRFFAERPEGSVSTLKIQRTQQEDSAVYLCASTKTSGGLDTQYFGPGTRLTVL.

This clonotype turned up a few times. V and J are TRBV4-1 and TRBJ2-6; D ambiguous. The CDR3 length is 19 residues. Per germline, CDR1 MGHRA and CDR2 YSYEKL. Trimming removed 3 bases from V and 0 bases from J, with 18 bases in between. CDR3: CASSQKREQLSSGANVLTF. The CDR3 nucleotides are TGCGCCAGCAGCCAGAAACGTGAGCAGTTGAGCTCTGGGGCCAACGTCCTGACTTTC.

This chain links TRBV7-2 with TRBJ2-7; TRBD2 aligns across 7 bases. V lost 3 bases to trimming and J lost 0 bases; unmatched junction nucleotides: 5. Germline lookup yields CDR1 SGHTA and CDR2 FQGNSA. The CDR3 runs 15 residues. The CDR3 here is CASSFSGTSSYEQYF. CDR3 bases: TGTGCCAGCAGCTTCAGCGGGACGAGCTCCTACGAGCAGTACTTC.

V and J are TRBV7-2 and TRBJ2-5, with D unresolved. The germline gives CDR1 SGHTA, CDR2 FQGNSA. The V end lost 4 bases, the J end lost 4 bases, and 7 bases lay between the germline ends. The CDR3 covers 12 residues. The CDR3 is CASSSPLETQYF. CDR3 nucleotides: TGTGCCAGCAGCTCCCCTCTAGAGACCCAGTACTTC.

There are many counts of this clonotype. In nucleotides, the CDR3 is TGTGCCAGCAGTTTTGGCGGGAGTACCTACGAGCAGTACTTC. Translation gives CASSFGGSTYEQYF. V usage is TRBV6-5 and J usage is TRBJ2-7; 7 bases align to TRBD2. The CDR3 is 14 residues long. Per the germline V gene, CDR1 is MNHEY and CDR2 is SVGAGI. The junction had 5 bases not matched to a gene; V was cut back by 4 bases and J by 2 bases.

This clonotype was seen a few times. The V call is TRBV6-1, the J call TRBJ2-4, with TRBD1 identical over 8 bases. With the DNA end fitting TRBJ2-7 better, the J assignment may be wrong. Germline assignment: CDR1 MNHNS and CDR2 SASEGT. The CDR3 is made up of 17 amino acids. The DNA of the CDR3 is TGTGCCAGCATCGTCGGCTTTTCCGGGACAGGTGATGCCGAGCAGTACTTC. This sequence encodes CASIVGFSGTGDAEQYF.

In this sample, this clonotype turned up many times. Written as DNA, the CDR3 is TGTGCCAGCAGTGCTCAGGGAGAAAATACCGGGGAGCTGTTTTTT. Amino acid sequence: CASSAQGENTGELFF. The chain has TRBV6-1 and TRBJ2-2; D possibly matches TRBD1 or TRBD2 (5 bases each). V was clipped by 4 bases and J by 5 bases, with 14 bases between them. The CDR3 is made up of 15 amino acids. CDR1 MNHNS and CDR2 SASEGT come from the germline V gene.